This T cell receptor beta chain originates from a study of T cell responses to AZD1222 COVID-19 vaccine. Overall study findings and caveats: Within unmutated variant regions lay the reported targets of nearly half of spike-specific TCRs.

The table came from immunoSEQ multiplex PCR; TCRdb's copy has only in-frame clones and leaves some out. Of 150,000 or so clones listed, roughly 92% were seen once; the top ten hold 1% to 1.5%. This CDR3 region has 13 residues. The germline gives CDR1 LNHDA, CDR2 SQIVND (reference sequence). Trimming shortened V by 9 bases and J by 5 bases, and 16 bases separated the two germline ends. Notes on this clone: The antigen remains undetermined.

The source of this sequence is an adult who received the AZD1222 COVID-19 vaccine. This chain joins TRBV19 and TRBJ1-2; possibly TRBD1 for D (6 bases). Sequences were derived from peripheral blood, sampled 28 days after the second AZD1222 dose. Here the CDR3 DNA reads TGTGCCAGCCAAACAGGGAAGAGATATGGCTACACCTTC. This translates into CASQTGKRYGYTF.